The 4 T cell receptor beta chains below all came from one sample that was sequenced in a study of blood T cell repertoires in COVID-19. Only in-frame clones appear in the TCRdb table, and some are missing; sequencing was by immunoSEQ multiplex PCR. The sample has fewer than 250,000 clones; 70% to 90% are singletons. Sequenced material: peripheral blood. The receptors were sampled from a man between 40 and 49 years old with acute or convalescent COVID-19.

The genes are TRBV5-1 and TRBJ1-1; tentatively, D is TRBD1 (5 bases). There are 12 residues in the CDR3. The germline V and J ends were trimmed by 4 bases and 5 bases, with 9 bases remaining between them. Germline-derived CDR1 and CDR2 are SGHRS and YFSETQ. The CDR3 sequence is CASSTQGTEAFF. CDR3 bases: TGCGCCAGCAGCACGCAGGGAACTGAAGCTTTCTTT.

V is TRBV27 and J is TRBJ1-2, with no clear D. CDR1 is MNHEY, CDR2 SMNVEV, per germline (reference sequence). V was pared by 3 bases and J by 0 bases, with 8 bases between. The CDR3 loop spans 14 amino acids. CDR3 coding DNA: TGTGCCAGCAGTTTGATGGGAGCTAACTATGGCTACACCTTC. Protein sequence: CASSLMGANYGYTF.

The chain carries TRBV19 and TRBJ1-2; D perhaps matches TRBD1 (6 bases). Per the germline V gene, CDR1 is LNHDA and CDR2 is SQIVND (reference sequence). The CDR3 contains 14 residues. The ends were cut back, 5 bases at V and 5 bases at J, with 15 bases in the middle. As DNA, the CDR3 is TGTGCCAGTAGTCTTTTGAACAGGGAGTATGGCTACACCTTC. Translating gives CASSLLNREYGYTF.

V usage is TRBV3-1 (or the pseudogene TRBV3-2) and J usage is TRBJ2-2; tentative D call: TRBD1 (7 bases). CDR1 and CDR2 from the germline V gene are LGHDT and YNNKEL (reference sequence). Trimming removed 4 bases from V and 4 bases from J, with 16 bases in between. CDR3 size: 16 residues. CDR3 amino acids: CASSPRRDRGTGELFF. The CDR3 region has the DNA TGTGCCAGCAGCCCGCGGCGGGACAGAGGCACCGGGGAGCTGTTTTTT.